This T cell receptor beta chain was obtained from a study of Ad26.COV2.S vaccination and SARS-CoV-2 variants. Turning to the study itself: Once or twice, 56 days apart, Ad26.COV2.S was delivered intramuscularly.

A remark on this clone: Its specificity is unknown.

Notes on the study in general: Spike-specific TCR breadth was greater after Ad26.COV2.S than placebo. Substantial breadth in spike-specific CD8+ and CD4+ T cell responses was reportedly seen after vaccination.

Regarding treatment: over 15 received Ad26.COV2.S at low or high dose, single or two shots; about 5 received placebo; per-sample allocation not given. All samples were drawn on day 63, counting from the first vaccine or placebo injection. SARS-CoV-2 spike from the Wuhan strain was encoded by the vaccine, an Ad26 vector. Trimming cost V 4 bases and J 4 bases, with 17 bases left between them. Germline V gives CDR1 SGDLS, CDR2 YYNGEE. The CDR3 covers 16 residues. Clones were sequenced by immunoSEQ multiplex PCR, and TCRdb holds only the in-frame ones, with some missing. The sample has 200,000 to 250,000 clones; approximately 90% are singletons.

The sequences come from peripheral blood, collected in a trial of Ad26.COV2.S vaccine versus placebo. The rearrangement joins TRBV9 to TRBJ2-2, with D possibly being TRBD1 (7 bases). The sequence came from a person between 18 and 65 years old who received the Ad26.COV2.S COVID-19 vaccine or a placebo. DNA for the CDR3: TGTGCCAGCAGCCTAAACTCAGGGGGAGGCACCGGGGAGCTGTTTTTT. Protein: CASSLNSGGGTGELFF.